This TCR beta chain is from a study of shared T cell receptors in the human thymus. With V trimmed by 6 bases and J by 6 bases, 13 bases remained unmatched. Germline CDR1 SNHLY, CDR2 FYNNEI. CDR3 length equals 15 residues. The assay was immunoSEQ multiplex PCR, and TCRdb's table has in-frame clones only and misses some. Among under 850,000 clones, roughly 90% were seen once, and the ten largest hold around 0.01%. The same data also went into a second study, on human thymus T cells. This second study says: Thymic as well as blood repertoires seemed to favor certain V and J genes unevenly.

The sequence was obtained from a boy younger than two with a congenital heart defect. The specimen sequenced was thymocytes. The chain combines TRBV2 with TRBJ1-2; 7 bases match TRBD1. CDR3 DNA: TGTGCCAGCAGGCGCCCCGCGGACAGGCCCCATGGCTACACCTTC. Its protein is CASRRPADRPHGYTF.